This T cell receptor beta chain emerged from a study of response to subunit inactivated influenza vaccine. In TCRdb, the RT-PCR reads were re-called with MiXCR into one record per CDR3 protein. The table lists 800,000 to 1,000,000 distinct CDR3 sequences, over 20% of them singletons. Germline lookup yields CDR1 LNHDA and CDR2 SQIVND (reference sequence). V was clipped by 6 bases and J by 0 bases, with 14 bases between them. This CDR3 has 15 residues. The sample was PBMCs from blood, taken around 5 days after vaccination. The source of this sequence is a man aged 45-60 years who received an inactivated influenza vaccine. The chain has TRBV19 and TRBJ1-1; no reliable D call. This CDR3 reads CASSITARVNTEAFF. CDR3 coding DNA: TGTGCCAGTAGCATTACCGCGAGGGTGAACACTGAAGCTTTCTTT. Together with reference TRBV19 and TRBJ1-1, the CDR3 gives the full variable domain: DGGITQSPKYLFRKEGQNVTLSCEQNLNHDAMYWYRQDPGQGLRLIYYSQIVNDFQKGDIAEGYSVSREKKESFPLTVTSAQKNPTAFYLCASSITARVNTEAFFGQGTRLTVV.